Listed below are T cell receptor beta chains from one sample, sequenced in a study of Graves' ophthalmopathy and Graves' hyperthyroidism. TCRdb processed the multiplex PCR reads anew with MiXCR; each CDR3 protein has one entry. The repertoire holds about 700,000 distinct CDR3 sequences, with about two fifths as singletons. Material for sequencing was peripheral blood. The origin of the receptors is an adult man with Graves' ophthalmopathy. Each CDR3 is given with its conserved first and last residue. The D gene is left open where the match is weak. The size entry is marked missing in some rows and otherwise reads once, few, many or a size class.

D gene,clone size,V gene,J gene,CDR3 DNA,CDR3 protein
TRBD1,many,TRBV12-3/TRBV12-4,TRBJ2-7,TGTGCCAGCACCCCGACAGGGGCCCACGAGCAGTACTTC,CASTPTGAHEQYF
TRBD1,NA,TRBV7-8,TRBJ2-5,TGTGCCAGCAGCTTCTGGGACAGGGATGAGACCCAGTACTTC,CASSFWDRDETQYF
NA,few,TRBV19,TRBJ1-1,TGTGCCTGGAGCATTCCCCGGAGGAACACTGAAGCTTTCTTT,CAWSIPRRNTEAFF
TRBD1,many,TRBV7-9,TRBJ2-7,TGTGCCAGCAGCGCACCCGGGACAGGGTACGAGCAGTACTTC,CASSAPGTGYEQYF
NA,many,TRBV29-1,TRBJ1-2,TGCAGCGTCCCCTTGTTGGGGCCGTATGGCTACACCTTC,CSVPLLGPYGYTF
NA,few,TRBV19,TRBJ1-3,TGTGCCAGCAACATACAGGGCTCTGGAAACACCATATATTTT,CASNIQGSGNTIYF
NA,many,TRBV19,TRBJ1-6,TGTGCCAGTAGTATGTCCCGGGACCGTTCACCCCTCCACTTT,CASSMSRDRSPLHF
TRBD1,many,TRBV24-1,TRBJ2-2,TGTGCCGTACGGGACAGGGCCACCGGGGAGCTGTTTTTT,CAVRDRATGELFF
NA,NA,TRBV7-2,TRBJ2-5,TGTGCCAGCAGCTCATACTTAGAAACCCAGTACTTC,CASSSYLETQYF
TRBD1,once,TRBV25-1,TRBJ1-5,TGTGCCAGCAGTGAGTGGGACAGCAATCACCCCCAGCATTTT,CASSEWDSNHPQHF